This passage covers 2 T cell receptor beta chains from one sample sequenced in a study of T cells in Graves' hyperthyroidism and ophthalmopathy. Using RNA transcripts as the source, TCR beta CDR3 regions were amplified. HTBI primers were employed in a first-round RT-PCR of the TCR CDR3. One entry per CDR3 protein, called by TCRdb with MiXCR from the multiplex PCR reads. The data hold some 400,000 distinct CDR3 sequences, with 19% observed a single time. Sequenced material: blood. These receptors originate from a woman under 30 with Graves' hyperthyroidism.

The sample holds a few counts of this clonotype. An end of the junction differs from the germline gene, which may be a read error. The genes are TRBV10-1 and TRBJ2-2; D is perhaps TRBD1 (6 bases). The germline CDR1 and CDR2 sequences are WNHNN and SYGVQD (reference sequence). CDR3 length: 17 amino acids. The CDR3: CASSVARDVWDTGELCF. The CDR3 coding sequence is TGCGCCAGCAGTGTCGCCAGGGACGTTTGGGACACCGGGGAGCTGTGTTTT.

This clonotype was recorded many times. CDR3 sequence (DNA): TGCGCCAGCAGTTCGACGGGCACGTTCGGGGAGCTGTTTTTT. Protein sequence: CASSSTGTFGELFF. The chain couples TRBV5-1 to TRBJ2-2; D gene unclear. Trimming left V 5 bases short and J 7 bases short, with 15 bases between. The CDR3 length is 14 residues. Germline V lookup: CDR1 SGHRS, CDR2 YFSETQ.